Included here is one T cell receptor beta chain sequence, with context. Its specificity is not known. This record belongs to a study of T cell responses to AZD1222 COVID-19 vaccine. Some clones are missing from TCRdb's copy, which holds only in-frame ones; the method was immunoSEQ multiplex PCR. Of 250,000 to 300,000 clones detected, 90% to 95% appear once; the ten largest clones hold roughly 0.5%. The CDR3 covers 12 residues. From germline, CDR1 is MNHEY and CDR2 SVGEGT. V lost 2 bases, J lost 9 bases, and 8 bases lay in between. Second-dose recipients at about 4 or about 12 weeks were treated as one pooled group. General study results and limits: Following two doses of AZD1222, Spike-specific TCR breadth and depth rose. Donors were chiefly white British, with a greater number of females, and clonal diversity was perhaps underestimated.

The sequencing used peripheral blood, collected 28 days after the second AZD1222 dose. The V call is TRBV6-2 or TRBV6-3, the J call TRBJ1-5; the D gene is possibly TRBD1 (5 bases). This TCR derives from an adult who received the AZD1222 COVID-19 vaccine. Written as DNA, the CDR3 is TGTGCCAGCAGTTACCGGACACGGCCCCAGCATTTT. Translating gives CASSYRTRPQHF.